This passage covers 18 T cell receptor beta chains from one sample sequenced in a study of control samples from healthy donors and cancer patients. Only in-frame clones appear in the TCRdb table, and some are missing; sequencing was by immunoSEQ multiplex PCR. The data show about 130,000 clones, with 85% to 95% seen just once and just under 0.6% held by the top ten. Sequencing was carried out using PBMCs. Every receptor here comes from a man older than 75 with head and neck cancer.

A single count supports this clone. The chain recombines TRBV3-1 (or the pseudogene TRBV3-2) with TRBJ2-5; TRBD2 aligns across 9 bases. J was trimmed by 2 bases and V by 4 bases; bases with no gene match: 14. Per the germline V gene, CDR1 is LGHDT and CDR2 is YNNKEL (reference sequence). The CDR3 totals 18 residues. In nucleotides, the CDR3 is TGTGCCAGCAGCCCAGAAATTTGGTTAGCGGGGGAGCAAGAGACCCAGTACTTC. It is translated as CASSPEIWLAGEQETQYF.

Of note for this clone: A junction boundary mismatches the germline segment, possibly from a read error. The CDR3 nucleotides read TGTGCCAGCAGCTCAGAACCGGGACAGGGCAACTTC. Translated: CASSSEPGQGNF. The V call is TRBV11-2, the J call TRBJ2-7; 9 bases are a match to TRBD1. The CDR3 spans 12 residues. Germline-derived CDR1 and CDR2 are SGHAT and FQNNGV.

The chain employs TRBV6-5 and TRBJ2-5; D tentatively reads TRBD1 or TRBD2 (5 bases each). Trimming shortened V by 0 bases and J by 4 bases, and 9 bases separated the two germline ends. Germline V lookup: CDR1 MNHEY, CDR2 SVGAGI. CDR3 length: 14 residues. Here the CDR3 reads CASSYSAGRETQYF. For the CDR3, the DNA is TGTGCCAGCAGTTACTCGGCAGGGAGAGAGACCCAGTACTTC.

The chain has TRBV10-3 and TRBJ2-4; D is possibly TRBD1 (5 bases). CDR3 length: 15 residues. Germline lookup yields CDR1 ENHRY and CDR2 SYGVKD. The germline V and J ends were trimmed by 3 bases and 2 bases, with 11 bases remaining between them. The CDR3 region is CAISDRDRTKNIQYF. In nucleotides, the CDR3 is TGTGCCATCAGTGACAGGGATCGTACCAAAAACATTCAGTACTTC.

This clone was recorded once. V and J are TRBV6-5 and TRBJ1-2, with D unclear. The CDR3 is 16 amino acids. Germline lookup yields CDR1 MNHEY and CDR2 SVGAGI. Trimming cost V 2 bases and J 2 bases, with 15 bases left between them. Here the CDR3 reads CASSYGRGAGNYGYTF. CDR3 DNA: TGTGCCAGCAGTTACGGGCGTGGAGCTGGAAACTATGGCTACACCTTC.

This clone was seen once. The genes are TRBV6-5 and TRBJ2-4; D unclear. Trimming removed 8 bases at V and 5 bases at J, with 10 bases between. This CDR3 contains 12 residues. Germline CDR1 is MNHEY and CDR2 is SVGAGI. The CDR3 DNA is TGTGCCAGCCACGGACCCCAAAACATTCAGTACTTC. Protein product: CASHGPQNIQYF.

This clone was seen just once. This sequence joins TRBV5-5 and TRBJ1-2; D gene uncertain. Germline V gene data show CDR1 as SGHKS and CDR2 as YYEKEE (reference sequence). The V end was cut by 4 bases, the J end by 1 base, with 8 bases between. The CDR3 covers 13 residues. CDR3 residues: CASSRGFNYGYTF. For the CDR3, the DNA is TGTGCCAGCAGCCGCGGGTTTAACTATGGCTACACCTTC.

This clone was detected only a few times. This chain links TRBV5-1 with TRBJ2-5, with a tentative D call TRBD2 (5 bases). Trimming took 5 bases from V and 5 from J, leaving 22 bases between them. The CDR3 has 16 residues. The V gene's germline CDR1 is SGHRS and CDR2 YFSETQ. Written as DNA, the CDR3 is TGCGCCAGCAGTGGATCGGGATCCTCTTTTGTGGAGACCCAGTACTTC. Its protein product is CASSGSGSSFVETQYF.

The CDR3 loop is CASSYRTEPYEQYF. As DNA, the CDR3 is TGTGCCAGCAGCTACCGGACAGAACCCTACGAGCAGTACTTC. The rearrangement links TRBV7-9 to TRBJ2-7, with D possibly matching TRBD1 (6 bases). V was trimmed by 4 bases and J by 2 bases, leaving 12 bases between them. Germline V gives CDR1 SEHNR, CDR2 FQNEAQ (reference sequence). The CDR3 sequence is 14 residues long. The full variable domain, rest sourced from reference TRBV7-9 and TRBJ2-7, is DTGVSQNPRHKITKRGQNVTFRCDPISEHNRLYWYRQTLGQGPEFLTYFQNEAQLEKSRLLSDRFSAERPKGSFSTLEIQRTEQGDSAMYLCASSYRTEPYEQYFGPGTRLTVT.

The chain links TRBV25-1 to TRBJ1-3, with a tentative D call TRBD1 (6 bases). The V and J ends lost 3 bases and 3 bases respectively, with 9 bases between them. Germline CDR1 reads MGHDK; CDR2 reads SYGVNS. CDR3 length: 14 residues. DNA for the CDR3: TGTGCCAGCAGTGACGCAGGGGATGGAAACACCATATATTTT. This encodes CASSDAGDGNTIYF.

The chain has TRBV11-2 and TRBJ2-1; TRBD2 matches at 8 bases. Germline V gives CDR1 SGHAT, CDR2 FQNNGV. This CDR3 is built from 17 residues. V lost 4 bases and J lost 0; bases outside the gene matches: 8. This chain's CDR3 is CASSSTRAGGSYNEQFF. CDR3 bases: TGTGCCAGCAGCTCCACTCGGGCGGGAGGCTCCTACAATGAGCAGTTCTTC.

This chain links TRBV5-1 with TRBJ2-3; no firm D call. V gave up 0 bases and J gave up 2 bases, with 7 bases separating them. This CDR3 is 14 amino acids long. The germline gives CDR1 SGHRS, CDR2 YFSETQ. The CDR3 loop reads CASSLDQITDTQYF. The CDR3, as DNA: TGCGCCAGCAGCTTGGACCAGATCACAGATACGCAGTATTTT.

The chain has TRBV5-1 and TRBJ2-1; 10 bases match TRBD2. The CDR3 runs 16 residues. CDR1 SGHRS and CDR2 YFSETQ come from the germline V gene. After removal of 3 bases from V and 3 bases from J, the junction contained 6 bases not matched to a gene. The CDR3 sequence: CASSSLAGVVYNEQFF. The DNA for the CDR3 is TGCGCCAGCAGCTCCCTAGCGGGGGTTGTCTACAATGAGCAGTTCTTC.

The CDR3 DNA follows: TGTGCCAGCAGCCAAAACCTTATTTCGGACGGTCATTGGGTGGACACCATATATTTT. It yields the protein CASSQNLISDGHWVDTIYF. The chain couples TRBV3-1 (or the pseudogene TRBV3-2) to TRBJ1-3; unclear D gene. Trimming removed 2 bases from V and 8 bases from J, with 28 bases in between. The germline V gene encodes CDR1 LGHDT and CDR2 YNNKEL (reference sequence). The CDR3 length is 19 residues.

This chain uses TRBV19 with TRBJ1-2, with D maybe TRBD1 (6 bases). Germline-derived CDR1 and CDR2 are LNHDA and SQIVND (reference sequence). The CDR3 runs to 14 residues. Trimming removed 7 bases at V and 6 bases at J, with 18 bases between. Here the CDR3 reads CASILPGGANGYTF. DNA for the CDR3: TGTGCCAGTATTCTACCGGGGGGCGCGAATGGCTACACCTTC.

The chain is built from TRBV10-1 and TRBJ2-5; 12 bases align to TRBD2. Germline V CDR1 and CDR2: WNHNN, SYGVQD (reference sequence). The CDR3 covers 16 residues. The V and J ends lost 0 bases and 2 bases, in that order; junction bases with no gene match: 1. The DNA of the CDR3 is TGCGCCAGCAGTGAGTCGACTAGCGGGGGACAAGAGACCCAGTACTTC. It codes for CASSESTSGGQETQYF.

Written as DNA, the CDR3 is TGTGCCTGGAGGGCGACACGGGCCTATGGCTACACCTTC. Protein sequence: CAWRATRAYGYTF. This rearrangement joins TRBV30 to TRBJ1-2; no firm D call. The CDR3 length is 13 residues. With 3 bases removed from V and 4 bases from J, the gap between germline ends came to 12 bases. CDR1 GTSNPN and CDR2 SVGIG come from the germline V gene (reference sequence). The whole variable domain, remainder taken from reference TRBV30 and TRBJ1-2, is SQTIHQWPATLVQPVGSPLSLECTVEGTSNPNLYWYRQAAGRGLQLLFYSVGIGQISSEVPQNLSASRPQDRQFILSSKKLLLSDSGFYLCAWRATRAYGYTFGSGTRLTVV.

This chain links TRBV7-9 with TRBJ2-4, with unresolved D. Per germline, CDR1 SEHNR and CDR2 FQNEAQ (reference sequence). The CDR3 totals 13 residues. The germline V and J ends were trimmed by 3 bases and 5 bases, with 8 bases remaining between them. This chain's CDR3 is CASSFAPQNIQYF. The CDR3 DNA reads as TGTGCCAGCAGCTTCGCCCCCCAAAACATTCAGTACTTC.